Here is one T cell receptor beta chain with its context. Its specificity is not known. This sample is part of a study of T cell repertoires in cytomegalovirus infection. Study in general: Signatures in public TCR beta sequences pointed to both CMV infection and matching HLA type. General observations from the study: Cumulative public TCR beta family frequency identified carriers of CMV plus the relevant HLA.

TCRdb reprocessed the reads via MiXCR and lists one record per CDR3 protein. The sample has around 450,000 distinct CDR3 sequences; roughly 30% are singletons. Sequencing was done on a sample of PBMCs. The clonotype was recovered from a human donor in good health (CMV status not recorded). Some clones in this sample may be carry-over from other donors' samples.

The CDR3 region is CASRAASNQPQHF. For the CDR3, the DNA is TGTGCCAGCAGGGCGGCGAGTAATCAGCCCCAGCATTTT. The gene calls are TRBV6-2 or TRBV6-3 and TRBJ1-5; no firm D call. The CDR3 length is 13 residues. The germline V gene encodes CDR1 MNHEY and CDR2 SVGEGT. The ends were cut back, 6 bases at V and 4 bases at J, with 10 bases in the middle.